The 24 T cell receptor beta chains below were found in one sample sequenced in a study of blood T cell repertoires in COVID-19. The repertoire was sequenced with immunoSEQ multiplex PCR; TCRdb's copy has only in-frame clones and lacks some. The sample yields about 81,000 clones, around 82% seen once. The specimen was peripheral blood. Every receptor here comes from a human donor in a cohort sampled during active COVID-19.

This sequence joins TRBV5-6 and TRBJ2-5; 8 bases map to TRBD1. Unmatched junction bases numbered 9, after V lost 0 bases and J lost 5 bases. The CDR3 sequence is 16 residues long. Germline CDR1 and CDR2: SGHDT and YYEEEE. The CDR3 protein is CASSLVDRGGQETQYF. CDR3 sequence (DNA): TGTGCCAGCAGCTTGGTCGACAGGGGAGGTCAGGAGACCCAGTACTTC.

The V gene is TRBV11-3, the J gene TRBJ2-7; D perhaps matches TRBD2 (7 bases). The CDR3 runs 12 residues. Germline V CDR1 and CDR2: SGHNT, YENEEA. The ends were cut back, 1 base at V and 13 bases at J, with 14 bases in the middle. CDR3 protein: CASSLAGGPFYF. CDR3 bases: TGTGCCAGCAGCTTAGCCGGGGGGCCGTTTTACTTC. Full variable domain (missing parts from reference TRBV11-3 and TRBJ2-7): EAGVVQSPRYKIIEKKQPVAFWCNPISGHNTLYWYLQNLGQGPELLIRYENEEAVDDSQLPKDRFSAERLKGVDSTLKIQPAELGDSAVYLCASSLAGGPFYFGPGTRLTVT.

The gene calls are TRBV7-2 and TRBJ2-7; D remains ambiguous. V lost 1 base and J lost 3, with 4 bases in between. This CDR3 contains 12 residues. Looked up from germline, CDR1 is SGHTA and CDR2 is FQGNSA. The CDR3 DNA reads TGTGCCAGCAGCTTAGAACACTACGAGCAGTACTTC. Protein: CASSLEHYEQYF.

The chain recombines TRBV11-2 with TRBJ1-2, with D unresolved. Germline lookup yields CDR1 SGHAT and CDR2 FQNNGV. The CDR3 spans 16 residues. V was pared by 6 bases and J by 4 bases, with 21 bases between. The CDR3 region has the DNA TGTGCCAGCAGTCCAATCACTCGAACAGTATCCTATGGCTACACCTTC. This encodes CASSPITRTVSYGYTF.

This sequence joins TRBV27 and TRBJ2-1, with D possibly TRBD2 on 7 matching bases. Trimming stripped 5 bases from V and 0 bases from J, with 17 bases between. The CDR3 runs to 17 residues. CDR1 is MNHEY and CDR2 is SMNVEV in the germline V gene (reference sequence). The CDR3 sequence: CASSPLGGPTSYNEQFF. In DNA, the CDR3 is TGTGCCAGCAGTCCACTGGGGGGGCCGACCTCCTACAATGAGCAGTTCTTC.

J is TRBJ1-6 and V is TRBV5-6; a possible D gene is TRBD1 (6 bases). The CDR3 has 19 amino acids. Germline V CDR1 and CDR2: SGHDT, YYEEEE. Trimming left V 4 bases short and J 0 bases short, with 20 bases between. DNA of the CDR3: TGTGCCAGCAGCCGAGGGACAAAGGGTTACCACTCCTATAATTCACCCCTCCACTTT. It codes for CASSRGTKGYHSYNSPLHF.

This clone appeared a few times. The chain recombines TRBV6-2 or TRBV6-3 with TRBJ2-3; D is possibly TRBD2 (6 bases). V was pared by 6 bases and J by 5 bases, with 12 bases between. The CDR3 is 13 residues long. Germline V gene lookup returns CDR1 MNHEY and CDR2 SVGEGT. As DNA, the CDR3 is TGTGCCAGCAGACCTGGGGGAGGAGATACGCAGTATTTT. Translating it yields CASRPGGGDTQYF.

The V and J genes are TRBV9 and TRBJ2-7, with 9 bases fitting TRBD1. The germline V gene encodes CDR1 SGDLS and CDR2 YYNGEE. Trimming cost V 0 bases and J 5 bases; bases outside gene matches: 9. The CDR3 runs 16 residues. The CDR3 reads CASSVGPGTGSHEQYF. The CDR3 DNA follows: TGTGCCAGCAGCGTAGGTCCCGGGACAGGGTCCCACGAGCAGTACTTC.

The V and J genes are TRBV12-3 or TRBV12-4 and TRBJ1-3; D not certain. Trimming removed 6 bases from V and 4 bases from J, with 10 bases in between. The CDR3 runs to 13 residues. CDR3 in amino acids: CASSRSSGNTIYF. CDR3 nucleotides: TGTGCCAGCAGCCGTTCCTCGGGAAACACCATATATTTT.

This chain joins TRBV11-3 and TRBJ2-2; 7 bases map to TRBD1. Germline CDR1 is SGHNT and CDR2 is YENEEA. V shed 1 base, J shed 6 bases, and the junction held 2 bases outside the gene matches. The CDR3 sequence is 14 residues long. The CDR3 sequence: CASSLGQGAGELFF. CDR3 sequence (DNA): TGTGCCAGCAGCTTAGGACAGGGTGCCGGGGAGCTGTTTTTT.

This clone was detected a few times. The chain joins TRBV5-1 to TRBJ1-1; D is uncertain. V lost 4 bases, J lost 5 bases, and 12 bases lay in between. CDR1 is SGHRS and CDR2 is YFSETQ in the germline V gene. This CDR3 comprises 13 residues. CDR3 coding DNA: TGCGCCAGCAGCAAGACCGAACTAACTGAAGCTTTCTTT. It translates to CASSKTELTEAFF.

This clone was seen a handful of times. V gene TRBV4-1 combines with J gene TRBJ1-1; 10 nucleotides agree with TRBD1. V shed 4 bases, J shed 3 bases, and the junction held 8 bases outside the gene matches. CDR1 and CDR2 (germline): MGHRA, YSYEKL. There are 16 residues in the CDR3. The CDR3 loop is CASSLGTGVGDTEAFF. For the CDR3, the DNA is TGCGCCAGCAGCCTGGGGACAGGGGTTGGCGACACTGAAGCTTTCTTT.

The sample holds one count of this clone. This chain connects TRBV21-1 to TRBJ2-5; the table's D call, TRBD1, was not checked against the DNA. TRBV21-1 is deemed a pseudogene. CDR3 length equals 14 residues. The CDR3 sequence is CASRRVTGPGTQYF. CDR3 DNA: TGTGCCAGCAGGAGAGTAACAGGGCCGGGGACCCAGTACTTC.

This clone was observed once. The chain combines TRBV4-1 with TRBJ1-3; no reliable D call. The V end lost 0 bases, the J end lost 4 bases, and 10 bases lay between the germline ends. The germline V gene encodes CDR1 MGHRA and CDR2 YSYEKL. The CDR3 has 15 residues. The CDR3 region has the DNA TGCGCCAGCAGCCAAGATCGAGGGAGCGGAAACACCATATATTTT. Amino acid sequence: CASSQDRGSGNTIYF.

This clone was counted a single time. The chain combines TRBV9 with TRBJ2-3; 7 bases match TRBD2. The ends lost 0 bases at V and 5 bases at J; junction bases unmatched: 3. CDR3 length: 14 residues. CDR1 is SGDLS, CDR2 YYNGEE, per germline. The CDR3 here is CASSVASGGDTQYF. In DNA, the CDR3 is TGTGCCAGCAGCGTAGCCTCGGGGGGAGATACGCAGTATTTT.

The CDR3 protein is CASSISFRASVQPQHF. CDR3 nucleotides: TGTGCCAGTAGTATCTCATTCAGGGCATCCGTTCAGCCCCAGCATTTT. V and J are TRBV19 and TRBJ1-5, with a possible D match to TRBD1 (5 bases). Germline V gene sequence: CDR1 LNHDA, CDR2 SQIVND (reference sequence). CDR3 length: 16 residues. Trimming cost V 3 bases and J 6 bases, with 18 bases left between them.

The V call is TRBV6-6, the J call TRBJ2-5; TRBD1 might be the D (5 bases). The V end was cut by 2 bases, the J end by 12 bases, with 7 bases between. The CDR3 runs to 10 residues. Germline-derived CDR1 and CDR2 are MNHNY and SVGAGI (reference sequence). The CDR3 reads CASSYGREYF. DNA for the CDR3: TGTGCCAGCAGTTACGGCAGGGAGTACTTC.

A single count supports this clone. The chain joins TRBV27 to TRBJ2-3; 7 nucleotides match TRBD2. Germline CDR1 is MNHEY and CDR2 is SMNVEV (reference sequence). The CDR3 loop spans 13 amino acids. J lost 6 bases, V lost 7 bases, and 7 bases had no gene match. DNA of the CDR3: TGTGCCAGCACCAGGATGGGGGGGGATACGCAGTATTTT. Translated, it gives CASTRMGGDTQYF.

This sequence joins TRBV11-3 and TRBJ2-1; 8 nucleotides agree with TRBD1. Germline CDR1 SGHNT, CDR2 YENEEA. The CDR3 contains 14 residues. V gave up 5 bases and J gave up 6 bases; unmatched junction bases: 6. The chain's CDR3 is CASSPGQGANEQFF. The CDR3, as DNA: TGTGCCAGCAGCCCAGGCCAGGGGGCCAATGAGCAGTTCTTC.

The chain employs TRBV5-1 and TRBJ1-1; D possibly corresponds to TRBD1 (5 bases). CDR3 length equals 16 residues. The germline V gene encodes CDR1 SGHRS and CDR2 YFSETQ. Trimming took off 0 bases at V and 5 bases at J, with 17 bases between the two ends. CDR3 protein: CASSLAGWRGGTEAFF. Here the CDR3 DNA reads TGCGCCAGCAGCTTGGCCGGATGGAGGGGTGGAACTGAAGCTTTCTTT.

The chain combines TRBV5-4 with TRBJ2-6; maybe TRBD2 (5 bases). The V gene's germline CDR1 is SGHNT and CDR2 YYREEE (reference sequence). The CDR3 length is 16 residues. Trimming removed 6 bases from V and 0 bases from J, with 13 bases in between. The CDR3 bases are TGTGCCAGCACCCCGTCGGGGAGCTCTGGGGCCAACGTCCTGACTTTC. This codes for CASTPSGSSGANVLTF.

The rearrangement links TRBV5-6 to TRBJ2-7, with D perhaps TRBD1 (5 bases). Germline lookup yields CDR1 SGHDT and CDR2 YYEEEE. V lost 1 base and J lost 2, with 13 bases in between. CDR3 length equals 15 residues. CDR3 loop: CASSLRLGAAYEQYF. DNA of the CDR3: TGTGCCAGCAGCTTGCGGTTAGGGGCCGCCTACGAGCAGTACTTC.

The CDR3 DNA reads as TGTGCCAGCTCACCAGGGGGCGCCTGGGAAAAACTGTTTTTT. As protein: CASSPGGAWEKLFF. The chain joins TRBV18 to TRBJ1-4; possible D gene TRBD1, 6 bases. V lost 2 bases and J lost 8, with 12 bases in between. Germline CDR1 KGHSH, CDR2 LQKENI. CDR3 length: 14 amino acids.

The chain joins TRBV11-1 to TRBJ2-1; weak D call: TRBD1 (5 bases). This CDR3 contains 13 residues. Trimming left V 6 bases short and J 13 bases short, with 19 bases between. Germline CDR1 SGHAT, CDR2 FQDESV (reference sequence). The CDR3 here is CASRDTARKEQFF. Here the CDR3 DNA reads TGTGCCAGCAGGGACACCGCCCGTAAGGAACAGTTCTTC.